This TCR beta chain was observed in a study of blood T cell repertoires in COVID-19. The overall study: There were acute and convalescent COVID-19 samples, and they came from the United States, Italy and Spain. T cells, B-cell-depleted T cells, or PBMCs provided the cDNA or gDNA that served as material.

Authors' data handling: Amplification from reference gene primers served as the basis for estimated nucleated cell counts. Generated by immunoSEQ multiplex PCR, the TCRdb table keeps only in-frame clones and is missing some. The V and J calls and the clone size are those of that table, but D and trimming were determined from the DNA. The sample has roughly 70,000 clones, 70% to 90% seen once. This clone was picked up one time. The sequenced sample was peripheral blood. This TCR came from a woman aged 70-85 years with acute or convalescent COVID-19.

CDR3 nucleotide sequence: TGTGCCAGCAGCCAAGAATTCTGCATCCAGAGCACAGATACGCAGTATTTT. Translating gives CASSQEFCIQSTDTQYF. The chain uses TRBV3-1 (or the pseudogene TRBV3-2) and TRBJ2-3; the D is unclear. CDR1 is LGHDT and CDR2 is YNNKEL in the germline V gene (reference sequence). The ends were cut back, 0 bases at V and 0 bases at J, with 13 bases in the middle. The CDR3 spans 17 residues.